This T cell receptor beta chain appears in the sequencing data of a study of blood T cell repertoires in COVID-19 (dated by TCRdb to about 2020). For context, the study as a whole: The collaborator samples originated in the United States, Italy and Spain and spanned the acute and convalescent phases of COVID-19. The prospective study material was composed of cDNA or gDNA derived from T cells, B-cell-depleted T cells, or PBMCs. Subjects who had been exposed to COVID-19, were actively infected with it, or had recovered from it provided the deeply sampled blood TCRbeta repertoires that made up the dataset. The repertoires were made available in a free public database intended to serve as a resource for research on the immune response to SARS-CoV-2. The samples were drawn from two sources: the first 160 participants of the ongoing ImmuneRACE study, and 1,200 or so subjects contributed by 6 global collaborators. Nearly every sample came with metadata listing a de-identified subject ID, COVID-19 status, age in years and sex. Where available, HLA class I and class II types were obtained from metadata supplied by the sample provider rather than from assay-based typing.

TCRbeta CDR3 regions were amplified from genomic DNA using the immunoSEQ Assay, a bias-controlled multiplex PCR. The authors' analysis ran thus. The number of nucleated cells in each sample was estimated from the amplification of reference gene primers within the assay. To quantify the absolute abundance of each unique TCRbeta CDR3 rearrangement, sequence reads were collapsed and filtered. For each sample, productive Simpson clonality was calculated as the square root of Simpson's diversity index over productive rearrangements. Sourced from immuneACCESS, this table was stored by TCRdb with only in-frame sequences that have V and J called. A share of the clones is absent; for the studies checked, an unresolved V gene accounts for under half, and the remainder has no known explanation. D and trimming were read from the DNA, whereas the V and J calls and clone size are those reported in that table. The sample table holds a few hundred thousand clones, of which more than 80% were seen once. The top ten clonotypes cover approximately 1.2% of the sample.

As regards this clone: Its antigen specificity is not known. No quality values exist for individual bases; no much larger clone is one base distant.

Participants in the prospective study were enrolled through a virtual design, were aged about 18 to 90 years, and lived in fewer than 30 United States geographic areas. In the prospective study, participants were assigned to cohorts based on the clinical history participants reported in a screening survey and a study questionnaire. Recovered participants in ImmuneRACE Cohort 3 were defined by two consecutive negative NP/OP PCR tests, clearance by a healthcare professional, or resolution of symptoms. Each participant in the prospective study had whole blood, serum and a nasopharyngeal or oropharyngeal swab collected by mobile phlebotomists. Participants in the prospective study had the option to provide additional blood draws and questionnaires over a roughly two-month period. Blood samples from the prospective study were shipped frozen or at room temperature prior to DNA extraction. Overall results and qualifications from the work: The amount of clinical and demographic metadata varied by source and participant and was provided uncurated.

From its cysteine to its phenylalanine, the CDR3 spans 14 amino acids. Only CDR3 DNA is held: 42 bases, read in frame from base 1. V is cut back by 7 bases and J by 0 bases, with 6 bases in the junction unmatched. From the germline V gene, CDR1 is SQVTM and CDR2 is ANQGSEA. The chain employs TRBV29-1 and TRBJ1-3; TRBD1 agrees with 7 junctional bases. The sample comprised PBMCs or T cells enriched from blood (not recorded which). The TCR sequence derives from a man aged 30 to 39 who had recovered from COVID-19. The CDR3 corresponds to CSGIQGHSGNTIYF. The DNA reads TGCAGCGGTATACAGGGGCACTCTGGAAACACCATATATTTT.